One and the same sample provided the 6 T cell receptor beta chains below, sequenced in a study of T cells after yellow fever vaccination. TCRdb reanalysed the 5' RACE reads using MiXCR and keeps one entry per CDR3 protein. Seen here are approximately 150,000 distinct CDR3 sequences, roughly 6.2% observed once, and the top ten hold just under 3%. The sample here was CD4+ T cells sorted from PBMCs, taken on the day of the first yellow fever vaccination. These receptors were obtained from a man aged 18 to 30 who received the YFV17D yellow fever vaccine.

The rearrangement joins TRBV24-1 to TRBJ2-5; D unclear. Per germline, CDR1 KGHDR and CDR2 SFDVKD. Trimming took off 10 bases at V and 2 bases at J, with 16 bases between the two ends. This CDR3 is built from 14 residues. The DNA of the CDR3 is TGTGCCACGCCCCACCGAATGCCACAAGAGACCCAGTACTTC. Its translation is CATPHRMPQETQYF.

This clonotype was picked up a small number of times. The V and J genes are TRBV4-3 and TRBJ2-1, with D maybe TRBD2 (5 bases). There are 15 residues in the CDR3. The V gene's germline CDR1 is LGHNA and CDR2 YSLEER. V dropped 8 bases and J dropped 1 base, with 15 bases sitting between them. The CDR3 sequence is CASRTGYSSYNEQFF. In nucleotides, the CDR3 is TGCGCCAGCCGGACGGGGTATTCTTCCTACAATGAGCAGTTCTTC.

This clonotype came up many times. This chain links TRBV12-3 or TRBV12-4 with TRBJ2-3; D is unclear. The CDR3 loop spans 14 amino acids. Trimming cost V 3 bases and J 0 bases, with 7 bases left between them. CDR3 bases: TGTGCCAGCAGTTTTCTTCGGAGCACAGATACGCAGTATTTT. Translation: CASSFLRSTDTQYF.

This sequence joins TRBV7-2 and TRBJ1-2; tentative D call: TRBD1 (6 bases). This CDR3 has 15 residues. The ends were cut back, 4 bases at V and 4 bases at J, with 16 bases in the middle. CDR1 is SGHTA, CDR2 FQGNSA, per germline. CDR3 nucleotide sequence: TGTGCCAGCAGCTGGGGGGTCACAGGGATCTATGGCTACACCTTC. Translation gives CASSWGVTGIYGYTF.

This clonotype has at least ten counts. V is TRBV20-1 and J is TRBJ1-2, with D unresolved. Germline V CDR1 and CDR2: DFQATT, SNEGSKA (reference sequence). V shed 3 bases and J shed 2 bases, with 16 bases lying between them. This CDR3 has 15 amino acids. CDR3 protein: CSASLHPSANYGYTF. The CDR3, as DNA: TGCAGTGCTAGTTTACACCCCAGCGCCAACTATGGCTACACCTTC.

This clonotype was seen a handful of times. The genes are TRBV7-8 and TRBJ2-7; weak D call: TRBD2 (5 bases). Germline CDR1 reads SGHVS; CDR2 reads FQNEAQ. Trimming pared 7 bases from V and 5 bases from J, leaving 15 bases between. The CDR3 is made up of 13 amino acids. DNA of the CDR3: TGTGCCAGCAACGACGGGGAAGGTGACGAGCAGTACGTC. It specifies CASNDGEGDEQYV.